Many counts were recorded for the clone carrying this TCR beta chain. Its matching antigen is unknown. The data were obtained in a study of CD8+CD57+ T cells in acquired aplastic anemia. In the study overall: Sorted CD4+ plus CD8+ cells gave DNA averaging roughly 2.9 ug. Average CD4+ read depth in healthy donors was approximately 11 million reads. General observations from the study: Common to patients and controls were 25 to 30 CD8+ CDR3 sequences. With respect to CD8+ Simpson's diversity, patients and controls did not differ significantly.

This CDR3 region has 15 residues. Germline CDR1 reads MNHEY; CDR2 reads SMNVEV (reference sequence). V was pared by 3 bases and J by 10 bases, with 9 bases of the junction left unmatched. For CDR3 and TCR beta VDJ profiling, genomic DNA was the template used. TCRdb called the reads again in MiXCR, with one record for every CDR3 protein. The sample lists around 150,000 distinct CDR3 sequences, approximately 43% occurring once. The rearrangement joins TRBV27 to TRBJ1-6; 7 nucleotides agree with TRBD1. The sequencing sample was made of sorted CD4+, CD8+, or CD8+CD57+ T cells (not recorded which) from PBMCs. The clonotype was recovered from a human donor in good health. DNA for the CDR3: TGTGCCAGCAGTTTTGAGACAGGGTATAGCTCACCCCTCCACTTT. Its protein is CASSFETGYSSPLHF.